This T cell receptor beta chain comes out of a study of blood T cell repertoires in COVID-19 (dated by TCRdb to the early 2020s). Context from the whole study: Collaborator samples came from the United States, Italy and Spain and covered acute and convalescent phases of COVID-19. Deeply sampled blood TCRbeta repertoires from subjects exposed to, actively infected with, or recovered from COVID-19 were included in the dataset. The prospective study material was composed of cDNA or gDNA derived from T cells, B-cell-depleted T cells, or PBMCs. HLA class I and class II types, where available, came from metadata supplied by the sample provider rather than from assay-based typing. The repertoires were released in a freely available public database meant as a resource for research on the immune response to SARS-CoV-2. The sample metadata nearly always contained a de-identified subject ID, COVID-19 status, age in years and sex. Samples were obtained from the ongoing ImmuneRACE study (first 160 participants) and from over 1,000 subjects provided by 6 global collaborators.

The collaborating institutions used their own protocols to collect whole blood in K2EDTA tubes. For TCRbeta analysis, collaborator samples were shipped as frozen whole blood, as isolated PBMCs, or as DNA extracted from either sample type. This clone was found a few times. Its recognized antigen is unknown. Within one base of it there is no much larger clone, and no base qualities were kept. TCRbeta CDR3 regions were amplified from genomic DNA using the immunoSEQ Assay, a bias-controlled multiplex PCR. On the authors' methods: The number of nucleated cells in each sample was estimated by amplification of reference gene primers within the assay. To quantify the absolute abundance of each unique TCRbeta CDR3 rearrangement, sequence reads were collapsed and filtered. For each sample, productive Simpson clonality was calculated as the square root of Simpson's diversity index across productive rearrangements. Sourced from immuneACCESS, this table was stored by TCRdb with only in-frame sequences that have V and J called. A share of the clones is absent; for the studies checked, an unresolved V gene accounts for under half, and the remainder has no known explanation. V and J calls and clone size are copied from that table; D and trimming were computed from the DNA. This sample has over 100,000 clones in its table, and about 87% of those were observed once. Around a tenth of the sample is taken by the ten largest.

General study outcomes and caveats: The amount of clinical and demographic metadata varied by source and participant and was provided uncurated.

The sequencing input was peripheral blood. The clonotype comes from a man aged 50 to 59 with acute or convalescent COVID-19.

The CDR3 reads as follows: CASSQDGALEAFF. In nucleotides, the sequence is TGTGCCAGCAGCCAAGATGGGGCGCTTGAAGCTTTCTTT. The rearrangement combines TRBV4-2 with TRBJ1-1; TRBD1 is possibly the D segment (5 matching bases). Relative to germline, V is 0 bases shorter and J is 7 bases shorter, with 9 bases between their ends. From cysteine to phenylalanine, the CDR3 is 13 amino acids long. Only CDR3 DNA remains: 39 bases, in frame from the first base. The germline V gene specifies LGHNA as CDR1 and YNFKEQ as CDR2.